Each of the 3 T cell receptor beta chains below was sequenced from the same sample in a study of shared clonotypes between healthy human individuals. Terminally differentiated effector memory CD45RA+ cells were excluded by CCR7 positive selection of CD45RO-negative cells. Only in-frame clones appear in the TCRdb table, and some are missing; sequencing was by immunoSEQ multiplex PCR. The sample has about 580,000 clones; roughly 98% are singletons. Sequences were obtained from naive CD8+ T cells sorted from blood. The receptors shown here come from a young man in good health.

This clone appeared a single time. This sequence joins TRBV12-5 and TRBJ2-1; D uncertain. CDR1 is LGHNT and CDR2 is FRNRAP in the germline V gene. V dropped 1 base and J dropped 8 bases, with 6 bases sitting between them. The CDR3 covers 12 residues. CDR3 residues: CASGLDFDEQFF. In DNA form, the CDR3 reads TGTGCTAGTGGTTTGGATTTTGATGAGCAGTTCTTC.

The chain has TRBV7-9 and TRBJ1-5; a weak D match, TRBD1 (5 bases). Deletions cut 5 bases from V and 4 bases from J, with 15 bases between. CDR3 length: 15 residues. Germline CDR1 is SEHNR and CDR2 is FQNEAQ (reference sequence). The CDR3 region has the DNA TGTGCCAGCAGCACCGTAGGGGAGGGAAATCAGCCCCAGCATTTT. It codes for CASSTVGEGNQPQHF.

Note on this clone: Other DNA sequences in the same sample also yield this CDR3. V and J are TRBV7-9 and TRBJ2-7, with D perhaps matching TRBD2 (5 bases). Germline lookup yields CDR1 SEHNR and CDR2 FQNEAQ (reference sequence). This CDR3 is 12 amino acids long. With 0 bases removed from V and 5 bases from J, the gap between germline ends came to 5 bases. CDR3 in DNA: TGTGCCAGCAGCTTAGCGGGAGACGAGCAGTACTTC. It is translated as CASSLAGDEQYF.